This T cell receptor (beta chain) was sequenced in a study of T cell responses to AZD1222 COVID-19 vaccine (dated by TCRdb to about 2021). Background on the whole study: AZD1222 recipients given second doses at about 4 weeks or at about 12 weeks were pooled, since spike-specific TCR depth and breadth were not found to differ between the two schedules. TCR sequencing was performed for roughly 240 trial participants, of whom 200 to 210 were given two doses of AZD1222 and 26 were given two doses of MenACWY control vaccine. Trial participants were enrolled by age into 18-55, 56-69 and 70-plus year subgroups, with around 150, 28 and 57 TCR-sequenced participants respectively. Broader findings and caveats from the paper: Only 5 to 7 AZD1222 recipients were SARS-CoV-2 seropositive at baseline, limiting conclusions about previously exposed vaccinees. The vaccine-associated CD4 TCRs covered the entire spike protein, and the dominant responses fell in regions 160-218 and 743-854. Participants were mostly white British, with more females than males. The authors suggested clonal diversity may have been underestimated. Spike-specific TCR breadth and depth rose significantly after two AZD1222 doses compared with day 0 and with MenACWY recipients. Because no day 14 peak-response samples were available, the repertoires could be characterized only after the peak T cell response. Nearly half of unique spike-specific TCRs reportedly recognized epitopes outside regions mutated in the B.1.351 and B.1.1.7 variants. The 56-69-year group was small, and its depth increase did not reach significance, likely because of low power.

Sample time point, as interpreted from the label and publication: baseline before first vaccination. Vaccinee samples were obtained from the UK trials COV001 and COV002, which included a single-blind randomized controlled phase 2/3 trial of AZD1222 (ChAdOx1 nCoV-19) in healthy adults. Trial participant PBMC samples were collected at day 0 and day 28 after the second dose for TCRbeta chain sequencing. As to this clone: The antigen this receptor binds is unknown. Per-base quality was not reported, and no clone a single base away is much larger than it.

The CDR3 regions of human TCRbeta chains were analyzed by immunosequencing. The published analysis was carried out like this. TCRs in the repertoires were matched against a reference library of SARS-CoV-2-specific TCRs that had been generated with the MIRA antigen-specificity platform. Breadth was defined as the fraction of unique TCRs that were SARS-CoV-2-associated, and depth was defined as the fraction of total T cells that were SARS-CoV-2-associated. Using the MIRA data, each spike-specific TCR was assigned both to the spike region to which the TCR was reactive and to a CD4 or CD8 class. Log10-transformed breadth and depth values were compared by one-way ANOVA with Sidak's multiple comparisons tests. The immuneACCESS repertoire file appears here via TCRdb, limited to in-frame rearrangements. These files lack a portion of the clones; in checked studies, under half of the deficit traces to unresolved V genes, and the cause of the others is not known. The V and J calls and clone size come from that table; D and trimming were worked out from the DNA. This sample comprises some 100,000 clones, 85% to 90% of them detected only once. Clones ranked in the top ten supply about a sixth of the sample.

Its CDR3 holds 15 amino acids, cysteine through phenylalanine. Only CDR3 DNA is held: 45 bases, read in frame from base 1. CDR1 is given as SNHLY and CDR2 as FYNNEI, both from the germline V gene. The germline ends are 19 bases apart after V is trimmed by 7 bases and J by 6 bases. The starting material was peripheral blood, obtained on day 0 of AZD1222 vaccination. The sequence derives from an adult in good health. Here the chain combines TRBV2 and TRBJ1-5; too little of a D gene remains to name it. The nucleotides read TGTGCCAGCAACGAGTTCAGTAAAGGCACTCAGCCCCAGCATTTT. Translated, it gives CASNEFSKGTQPQHF.